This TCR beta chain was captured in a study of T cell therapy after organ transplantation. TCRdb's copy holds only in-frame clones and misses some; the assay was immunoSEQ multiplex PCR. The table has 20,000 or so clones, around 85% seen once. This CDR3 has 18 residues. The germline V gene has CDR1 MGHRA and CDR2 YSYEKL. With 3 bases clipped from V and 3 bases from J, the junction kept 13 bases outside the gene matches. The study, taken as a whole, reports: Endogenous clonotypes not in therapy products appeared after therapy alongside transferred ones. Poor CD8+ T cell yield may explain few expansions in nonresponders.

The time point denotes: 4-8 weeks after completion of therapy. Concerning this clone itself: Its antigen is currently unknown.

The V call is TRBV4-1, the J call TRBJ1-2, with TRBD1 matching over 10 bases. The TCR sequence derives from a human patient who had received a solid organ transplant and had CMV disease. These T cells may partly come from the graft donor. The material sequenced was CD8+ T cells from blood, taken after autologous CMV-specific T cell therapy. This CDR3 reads CASSHLTPGQGSDYGYTF. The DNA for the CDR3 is TGCGCCAGCAGCCACCTCACTCCGGGACAGGGGTCGGACTATGGCTACACCTTC.